A single sample is the source of the 16 T cell receptor beta chains below, sequenced in a study of blood T cell repertoires in COVID-19. Clones were read by immunoSEQ multiplex PCR, and TCRdb kept only the in-frame ones, dropping some. The repertoire holds some 110,000 clones, with roughly four fifths as singletons. Sequenced input: peripheral blood. These receptors all stem from a woman in her 70s with acute or convalescent COVID-19.

J is TRBJ1-5 and V is TRBV10-2; 7 bases are a match to TRBD1. V lost 2 bases and J lost 5; bases outside the gene matches: 6. The germline V gene has CDR1 WSHSY and CDR2 SAAADI. This CDR3 has 15 amino acids. CDR3 coding DNA: TGCGCCAGCAGTGAGGGGGACAGCTCCTATCAGCCCCAGCATTTT. This sequence encodes CASSEGDSSYQPQHF.

This clone showed up just once. The chain couples TRBV6-2 or TRBV6-3 to TRBJ1-4, with 8 bases that match TRBD1. V was clipped by 5 bases and J by 10 bases; unmatched bases: 6. Germline V gene sequence: CDR1 MNHEY, CDR2 SVGEGT. This CDR3 has 13 amino acids. The DNA of the CDR3 is TGTGCCAGCAGTCTCGGACAGGGCGGAAAACTGTTTTTT. Protein product: CASSLGQGGKLFF.

The chain combines TRBV6-1 with TRBJ2-1; 9 nucleotides align to TRBD2. CDR1 is MNHNS and CDR2 is SASEGT in the germline V gene. CDR3 length: 16 amino acids. The V segment lost 3 bases and the J segment 3 bases; nucleotides outside the gene matches: 6. CDR3 nucleotides: TGTGCCAGCAGTGAGCCCCGACTAGCGGTCTACAATGAGCAGTTCTTC. Translated, it gives CASSEPRLAVYNEQFF.

The chain uses TRBV7-9 and TRBJ1-3, with D possibly TRBD1 on 5 matching bases. CDR1 and CDR2 (germline): SEHNR, FQNEAQ (reference sequence). V was clipped by 2 bases and J by 6 bases, with 8 bases between them. This CDR3 comprises 13 residues. The CDR3 DNA is TGTGCCAGCAGCTTAACGGGGGAAAACACCATATATTTT. This gives the protein CASSLTGENTIYF.

The chain carries TRBV7-7 and TRBJ2-7, with TRBD1 identical over 8 bases. The CDR3 spans 16 residues. With 0 bases clipped from V and 11 bases from J, the junction kept 15 bases outside the gene matches. Germline values: CDR1 SSHAT, CDR2 FNYEAQ (reference sequence). Written as DNA, the CDR3 is TGTGCCAGCAGCTTAGCACGGACAGGGATGCCCCGAAGAAAGTACTTC. Translating it yields CASSLARTGMPRRKYF. Variable domain in full (rest from reference TRBV7-7 and TRBJ2-7): GAGVSQSPRYKVTKRGQDVTLRCDPISSHATLYWYQQALGQGPEFLTYFNYEAQPDKSGLPSDRFSAERPEGSISTLTIQRTEQRDSAMYRCASSLARTGMPRRKYFGPGTRLTVT.

CDR3 nucleotide sequence: TGCGCCAGCAGCTTACGACAGGGAAGCACCGGGGAGCTGTTTTTT. Its translation: CASSLRQGSTGELFF. The chain recombines TRBV5-1 with TRBJ2-2; TRBD1 aligns across 7 bases. CDR1 and CDR2 from the germline V gene are SGHRS and YFSETQ. V lost 2 bases, J lost 4 bases, and 5 bases stayed unmatched. This CDR3 region has 15 residues.

The DNA of the CDR3 is TGTGCCTGGTGGACAGGGAACAGAAATGAGCAGTTCTTC. It yields the protein CAWWTGNRNEQFF. The V and J genes are TRBV30 and TRBJ2-1; the match to TRBD1 covers 8 bases. The ends lost 5 bases at V and 7 bases at J; junction bases unmatched: 7. Germline V gene lookup returns CDR1 GTSNPN and CDR2 SVGIG (reference sequence). The CDR3 covers 13 residues.

V is TRBV9 and J is TRBJ1-2; 12 bases are shared with TRBD1. There are 14 residues in the CDR3. The V gene's germline CDR1 is SGDLS and CDR2 YYNGEE. Trimming took 3 bases from V and 7 from J; bases not matched to a gene: 4. The chain's CDR3 is CASSAGTGGFGYTF. The CDR3 coding sequence is TGTGCCAGCAGCGCCGGGACAGGGGGCTTTGGCTACACCTTC.

V gene TRBV28 combines with J gene TRBJ2-7, with 15 bases lining up with TRBD2. V lost 7 bases to trimming and J lost 3 bases; unmatched junction nucleotides: 10. The germline gives CDR1 MDHEN, CDR2 SYDVKM. The CDR3 sequence is 17 residues long. The CDR3 DNA reads as TGTGCCAGCACCTCTGGACTAGCGGGAGGGTCTGGCTACGAGCAGTACTTC. It specifies CASTSGLAGGSGYEQYF.

The rearrangement uses TRBV2 and TRBJ2-3, with 13 bases lining up with TRBD2. With V trimmed by 6 bases and J by 0 bases, 3 bases remained unmatched. This CDR3 comprises 16 residues. Germline V lookup: CDR1 SNHLY, CDR2 FYNNEI. CDR3 coding DNA: TGTGCCAGCAGGGCACTAGCGGGAGGGAGCACAGATACGCAGTATTTT. Encoded protein: CASRALAGGSTDTQYF.

CDR3 in DNA: TGTGCCAGCAGCCAAGACCTGACAGGGGGCGCGCAGTATTTT. Amino acid sequence: CASSQDLTGGAQYF. The chain uses TRBV3-1 (or the pseudogene TRBV3-2) and TRBJ2-3, with 10 bases lining up with TRBD1. Germline values: CDR1 LGHDT, CDR2 YNNKEL (reference sequence). Trimming removed 0 bases from V and 10 bases from J; junction bases left unmatched: 4. The CDR3 has 14 amino acids.

The chain recombines TRBV6-2 or TRBV6-3 with TRBJ1-2; perhaps TRBD1 as D (5 bases). The germline V gene has CDR1 MNHEY and CDR2 SVGEGT. CDR3 length: 14 residues. The germline V and J ends were trimmed by 4 bases and 2 bases, with 11 bases remaining between them. The CDR3 nucleotides are TGTGCCAGCAGTTCCCCAGGGCACAACTATGGCTACACCTTC. Its protein is CASSSPGHNYGYTF.

The rearrangement joins TRBV6-5 to TRBJ2-7; TRBD1 aligns across 7 bases. Germline V gene data show CDR1 as MNHEY and CDR2 as SVGAGI. The CDR3 runs 13 residues. The trim removed 8 bases at V and 3 bases at J, leaving 7 bases unmatched. CDR3 sequence (DNA): TGTGCCAGCCGGGACAGCCTTGGCTACGAGCAGTACTTC. Protein product: CASRDSLGYEQYF.

The V call is TRBV6-5, the J call TRBJ2-7; 8 bases line up with TRBD1. The CDR3 covers 13 residues. With 5 bases clipped from V and 1 base from J, the junction kept 1 base outside the gene matches. Per the germline V gene, CDR1 is MNHEY and CDR2 is SVGAGI. The CDR3 is CASSTGGSYEQYF. The CDR3 DNA follows: TGTGCCAGCAGTACAGGGGGATCCTACGAGCAGTACTTC.

J is TRBJ2-3 and V is TRBV10-3; TRBD1 aligns across 12 bases. The CDR3 consists of 16 residues. With 6 bases clipped from V and 4 bases from J, the junction kept 8 bases outside the gene matches. CDR1 is ENHRY and CDR2 is SYGVKD in the germline V gene. The CDR3 sequence: CAISQLGTGGPDTQYF. The DNA of the CDR3 is TGTGCCATCAGCCAGCTCGGGACAGGGGGCCCAGATACGCAGTATTTT.

This clone was counted only a few times. The CDR3 reads CASRTAGDTIYF. CDR3 nucleotides: TGTGCCAGCCGAACGGCCGGGGACACCATATATTTT. The chain uses TRBV5-5 and TRBJ1-3; no reliable D call. This CDR3 has 12 amino acids. Germline lookup yields CDR1 SGHKS and CDR2 YYEKEE (reference sequence). Trimming stripped 7 bases from V and 8 bases from J, with 13 bases between. The full variable domain, its missing parts supplied by reference TRBV5-5 and TRBJ1-3, is DAGVTQSPTHLIKTRGQQVTLRCSPISGHKSVSWYQQVLGQGPQFIFQYYEKEERGRGNFPDRFSARQFPNYSSELNVNALLLGDSALYLCASRTAGDTIYFGEGSWLTVV.